This is a list of T cell receptor beta chains from one sample in a study of monozygotic twins with inflammatory bowel disease. Each CDR3 protein gets one entry in TCRdb, which reprocessed the 5' RACE reads and gives no DNA. This table holds about 300,000 distinct CDR3 sequences. Material for sequencing was blood. These receptors originate from a human donor with ulcerative colitis or Crohn's disease, or a healthy co-twin of an affected twin (not recorded which). CDR3s include the opening cysteine and the closing phenylalanine or tryptophan.

V gene	J gene	CDR3 protein
TRBV12-3/TRBV12-4	TRBJ2-3	CASSLGGPSSTDTQYF
TRBV29-1	TRBJ2-7	CSVKGIGGAATYEQYF
TRBV9	TRBJ2-3	CASILNRALSTDTQYF
TRBV20-1	TRBJ2-7	CSATSGLAGLYEQYF
TRBV7-2	TRBJ1-1	CASSSLGGNTEAFF
TRBV20-1	TRBJ2-7	CSARDLDNTYEQYF
TRBV5-1	TRBJ1-5	CASSLEGGSKQPQHF
TRBV6-6	TRBJ1-3	CASSPPEAGNTIYF
TRBV7-8	TRBJ2-3	CASSPYRTGNTDTQYF
TRBV12-3/TRBV12-4	TRBJ2-3	CASRRESTDTQYF
TRBV4-2	TRBJ1-6	CGSSQEAGLFDSPLHF
TRBV12-3/TRBV12-4	TRBJ2-5	CASAIGGDQETQYF
TRBV29-1	TRBJ2-7	CSVARAYEQYF
TRBV12-3/TRBV12-4	TRBJ2-5	CASSPTLVQGRYF
TRBV20-1	TRBJ1-5	CSAREVRDRGRQPQHF
TRBV6-5	TRBJ2-4	CASSSGWGLWAKNIQYF
TRBV10-1	TRBJ1-3	CASIDRGNSGNTIYF
TRBV20-1	TRBJ1-5	CSARRGMGNQPQHF
TRBV15	TRBJ2-5	CATSRGSGGPETQYF
TRBV29-1	TRBJ2-3	CSVKAGGQSTQYF
TRBV7-8	TRBJ2-3	CASSLRREGGDTQYF
TRBV5-4	TRBJ1-6	CASSLSGTANSPLHF
TRBV27	TRBJ2-6	CASSLTDTLSGANVLTF
TRBV5-1	TRBJ1-5	CASSPTAGANQPQHF